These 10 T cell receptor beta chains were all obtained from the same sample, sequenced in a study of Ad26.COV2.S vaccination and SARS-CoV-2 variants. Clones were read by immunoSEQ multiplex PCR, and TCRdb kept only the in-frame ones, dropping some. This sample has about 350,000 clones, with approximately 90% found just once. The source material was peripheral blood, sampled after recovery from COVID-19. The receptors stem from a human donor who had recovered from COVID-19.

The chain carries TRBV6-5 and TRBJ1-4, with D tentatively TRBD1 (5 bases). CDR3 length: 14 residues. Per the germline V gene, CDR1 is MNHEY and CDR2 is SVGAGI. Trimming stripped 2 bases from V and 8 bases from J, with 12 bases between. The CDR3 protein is CASSYGARGEKLFF. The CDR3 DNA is TGTGCCAGCAGTTACGGGGCCAGAGGGGAAAAACTGTTTTTT.

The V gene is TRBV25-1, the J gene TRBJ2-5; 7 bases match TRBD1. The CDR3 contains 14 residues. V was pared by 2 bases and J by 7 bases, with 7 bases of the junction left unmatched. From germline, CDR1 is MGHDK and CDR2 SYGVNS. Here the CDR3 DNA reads TGTGCCAGCAGTGAACCGGGACAGCTCGTGACCCAGTACTTC. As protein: CASSEPGQLVTQYF. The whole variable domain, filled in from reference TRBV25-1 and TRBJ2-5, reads EADIYQTPRYLVIGTGKKITLECSQTMGHDKMYWYQQDPGMELHLIHYSYGVNSTEKGDLSSESTVSRIRTEHFPLTLESARPSHTSQYLCASSEPGQLVTQYFGPGTRLLVL.

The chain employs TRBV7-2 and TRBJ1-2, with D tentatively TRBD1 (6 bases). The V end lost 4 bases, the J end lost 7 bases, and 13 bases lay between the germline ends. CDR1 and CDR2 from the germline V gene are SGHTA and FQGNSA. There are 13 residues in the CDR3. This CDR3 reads CASSYRDNSGYTF. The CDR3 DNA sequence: TGTGCCAGCAGCTACCGGGACAATTCTGGCTACACCTTC.

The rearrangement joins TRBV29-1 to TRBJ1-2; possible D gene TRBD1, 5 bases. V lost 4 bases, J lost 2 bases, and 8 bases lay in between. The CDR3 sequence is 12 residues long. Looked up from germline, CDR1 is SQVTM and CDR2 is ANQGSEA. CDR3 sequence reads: CSVGGTNYGYTF. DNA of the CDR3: TGCAGCGTTGGAGGGACCAACTATGGCTACACCTTC.

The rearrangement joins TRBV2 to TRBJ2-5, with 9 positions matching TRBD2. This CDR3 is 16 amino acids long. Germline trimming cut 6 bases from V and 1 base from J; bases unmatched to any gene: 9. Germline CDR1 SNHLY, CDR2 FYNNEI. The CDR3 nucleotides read TGTGCCAGCAGCTCCCAAATGGGACTAGCCCAAGAGACCCAGTACTTC. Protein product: CASSSQMGLAQETQYF.

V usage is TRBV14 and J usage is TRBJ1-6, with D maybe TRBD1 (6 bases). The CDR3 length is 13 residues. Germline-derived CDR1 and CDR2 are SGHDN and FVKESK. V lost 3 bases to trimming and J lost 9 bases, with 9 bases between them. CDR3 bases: TGTGCCAGCAGCCACGGGGGCAGTTCACCCCTCCACTTT. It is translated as CASSHGGSSPLHF.

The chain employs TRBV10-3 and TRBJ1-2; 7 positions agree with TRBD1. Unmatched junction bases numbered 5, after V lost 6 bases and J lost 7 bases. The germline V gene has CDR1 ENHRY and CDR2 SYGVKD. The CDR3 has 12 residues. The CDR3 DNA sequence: TGTGCCATCAGAACAGGGGAAGCTGGCTACACCTTC. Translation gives CAIRTGEAGYTF.

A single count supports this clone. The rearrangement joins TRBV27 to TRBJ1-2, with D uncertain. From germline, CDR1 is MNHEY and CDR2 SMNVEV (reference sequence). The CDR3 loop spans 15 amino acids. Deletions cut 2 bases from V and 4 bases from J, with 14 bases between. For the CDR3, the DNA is TGTGCCAGCAGTTTACTTGAAGCGGGCGGCTATGGCTACACCTTC. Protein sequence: CASSLLEAGGYGYTF.

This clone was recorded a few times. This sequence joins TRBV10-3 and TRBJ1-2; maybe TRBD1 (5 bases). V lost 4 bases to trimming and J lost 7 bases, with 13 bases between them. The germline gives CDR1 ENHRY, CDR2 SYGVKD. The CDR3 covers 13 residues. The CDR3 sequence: CAISADGASGYTF. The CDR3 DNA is TGTGCCATCAGTGCCGACGGGGCTAGTGGCTACACCTTC.

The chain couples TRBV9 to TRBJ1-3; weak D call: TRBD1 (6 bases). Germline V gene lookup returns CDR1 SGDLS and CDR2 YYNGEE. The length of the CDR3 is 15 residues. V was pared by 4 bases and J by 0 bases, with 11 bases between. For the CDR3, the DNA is TGTGCCAGCAGCCCATCAGGGGCCTCTGGAAACACCATATATTTT. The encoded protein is CASSPSGASGNTIYF.